Listed below are T cell receptor beta chains from one sample, sequenced in a study of cytomegalovirus exposure and HLA in healthy donors. TCRdb keeps only in-frame clones here, not all; method: immunoSEQ multiplex PCR. This table has roughly 120,000 clones, 75% to 85% appearing once. The sequenced material came from PBMCs. The receptors derive from a man between 25 and 39 years old in good health and CMV-seronegative. Both conserved end residues are trimmed from each CDR3. Each record gives: V gene, J gene, D gene, CDR3 protein. D genes are given only for firm matches.

V gene: TRBV27
J gene: TRBJ1-3
D gene: NA
CDR3 protein: ASSSKGVVTGNTIY

V gene: TRBV19
J gene: TRBJ2-7
D gene: TRBD1
CDR3 protein: ASSIGQGVSYEQY

V gene: TRBV27
J gene: TRBJ2-1
D gene: NA
CDR3 protein: ASSLRSGLNEQF

V gene: TRBV7-8
J gene: TRBJ2-1
D gene: TRBD2
CDR3 protein: ASTVVGGLAGGSGEQF

V gene: TRBV10-3
J gene: TRBJ2-5
D gene: TRBD1
CDR3 protein: AISTGQGIQETQY

V gene: TRBV29-1
J gene: TRBJ2-7
D gene: NA
CDR3 protein: SGGQFDEQY

V gene: TRBV30
J gene: TRBJ1-1
D gene: TRBD1
CDR3 protein: AWRGGTGQDEAF

V gene: TRBV11-2
J gene: TRBJ1-3
D gene: NA
CDR3 protein: ASSLGAGGIRNTIY

V gene: TRBV9
J gene: TRBJ2-7
D gene: NA
CDR3 protein: ASWSGKTGISYEQY

V gene: TRBV19
J gene: TRBJ1-3
D gene: TRBD1
CDR3 protein: ASRGTGVYSGNTIY

V gene: TRBV27
J gene: TRBJ2-7
D gene: NA
CDR3 protein: ASSPGATYEQY

V gene: TRBV7-2
J gene: TRBJ2-7
D gene: TRBD1
CDR3 protein: ASSSLGTAYEQY

V gene: TRBV9
J gene: TRBJ2-7
D gene: TRBD2
CDR3 protein: ASSVATSGYEQY

V gene: TRBV25-1
J gene: TRBJ1-2
D gene: NA
CDR3 protein: ASGQTNYGYT

V gene: TRBV23-1
J gene: TRBJ2-7
D gene: NA
CDR3 protein: ASRPGGPDYEQY

V gene: TRBV4-3
J gene: TRBJ2-5
D gene: NA
CDR3 protein: ASSQDGGEGETQY

V gene: TRBV15
J gene: TRBJ1-2
D gene: TRBD1
CDR3 protein: AISGQGYGYT

V gene: TRBV19
J gene: TRBJ1-1
D gene: TRBD1
CDR3 protein: ASKAGGANTEAF

V gene: TRBV6-1
J gene: TRBJ2-7
D gene: TRBD1
CDR3 protein: ASNPSGTGRWQY

V gene: TRBV9
J gene: TRBJ2-3
D gene: TRBD2
CDR3 protein: ASSVAVAGGGADTQY

V gene: TRBV15
J gene: TRBJ2-7
D gene: TRBD2
CDR3 protein: ATSRGMGRAPDYEQY

V gene: TRBV27
J gene: TRBJ1-4
D gene: TRBD1
CDR3 protein: ASSQGASNEKLF

V gene: TRBV4-1
J gene: TRBJ2-7
D gene: TRBD2
CDR3 protein: ASSQGLATIYEQY